One and the same sample provided the 27 T cell receptor beta chains below, sequenced in a study of blood T cell repertoires in COVID-19. Assay: immunoSEQ multiplex PCR; the TCRdb copy retains only in-frame clones and omits some. The repertoire holds about 170,000 clones, with roughly nine tenths as singletons. Sequenced input: peripheral blood. These receptors were collected from a man aged 70-80 years with acute or convalescent COVID-19.

This clone was found once. This sequence joins TRBV5-1 and TRBJ2-1; D may be TRBD2 (6 bases). The V end lost 4 bases, the J end lost 4 bases, and 12 bases lay between the germline ends. CDR1 and CDR2 (germline): SGHRS, YFSETQ. CDR3 length equals 14 residues. CDR3: CASSAGSVYNEQFF. The DNA of the CDR3 is TGCGCCAGCAGCGCGGGATCGGTATACAATGAGCAGTTCTTC. The full variable domain, with the rest looked up from reference TRBV5-1 and TRBJ2-1, is KAGVTQTPRYLIKTRGQQVTLSCSPISGHRSVSWYQQTPGQGLQFLFEYFSETQRNKGNFPGRFSGRQFSNSRSEMNVSTLELGDSALYLCASSAGSVYNEQFFGPGTRLTVL.

This chain uses TRBV18 with TRBJ2-1; 11 bases fit TRBD2. The CDR3 consists of 15 residues. V lost 2 bases to trimming and J lost 5 bases; unmatched junction nucleotides: 2. CDR1 and CDR2 (germline): KGHSH, LQKENI. The CDR3 coding sequence is TGTGCCAGCTCACCAGTAGCGGGAGGGGACAATGAGCAGTTCTTC. Its protein product is CASSPVAGGDNEQFF.

The rearrangement joins TRBV29-1 to TRBJ2-5; TRBD2 is a possible D gene (6 bases). CDR1 and CDR2 from the germline V gene are SQVTM and ANQGSEA. The CDR3 consists of 13 residues. The germline V and J ends were trimmed by 5 bases and 3 bases, with 13 bases remaining between them. The CDR3 sequence is CSVNSGLEETQYF. CDR3 nucleotide sequence: TGCAGCGTTAATAGCGGATTAGAAGAGACCCAGTACTTC.

The CDR3: CASGTTGGGGELFF. As DNA, the CDR3 is TGTGCTAGTGGAACGACAGGGGGCGGCGGGGAGCTGTTTTTT. The V call is TRBV12-5, the J call TRBJ2-2; 10 nucleotides line up with TRBD1. V gave up 6 bases and J gave up 7 bases; unmatched junction bases: 5. This CDR3 region has 14 residues. Germline V gene data show CDR1 as LGHNT and CDR2 as FRNRAP.

CDR3 in amino acids: CASQGLGGVETQYF. DNA of the CDR3: TGTGCCTCCCAGGGACTAGGGGGGGTAGAGACCCAGTACTTC. The rearrangement links TRBV2 to TRBJ2-5; 8 bases are shared with TRBD2. This CDR3 is built from 14 residues. Germline CDR1 is SNHLY and CDR2 is FYNNEI. V shed 11 bases and J 4 bases; nucleotides not matched to a gene: 12.

The genes are TRBV10-3 and TRBJ2-5; D gene unclear. V was cut by 4 bases and J by 0 bases, with 18 bases left in between. This CDR3 comprises 17 residues. Germline V lookup: CDR1 ENHRY, CDR2 SYGVKD. Here the CDR3 DNA reads TGTGCCATCAGTGGGAGCACCTACCGACGGTACCAAGAGACCCAGTACTTC. Its protein product is CAISGSTYRRYQETQYF.

This clone was detected only once. One end of the junction does not line up with germline, which may come from a read error. The chain carries TRBV19 and TRBJ2-3; weak D call: TRBD1 (7 bases). The CDR3 has 16 amino acids. Germline values: CDR1 LNHDA, CDR2 SQIVND (reference sequence). The CDR3 is CASSIGPGGGTDKQYF. The CDR3 bases are TGTGCCAGTAGTATAGGTCCAGGGGGAGGCACAGATAAGCAGTATTTT. The variable domain in full, with the rest retrieved from reference TRBV19 and TRBJ2-3, is DGGITQSPKYLFRKEGQNVTLSCEQNLNHDAMYWYRQDPGQGLRLIYYSQIVNDFQKGDIAEGYSVSREKKESFPLTVTSAQKNPTAFYLCASSIGPGGGTDKQYFGPGTRLTVL.

The chain links TRBV2 to TRBJ2-7; TRBD1 matches at 9 bases. The CDR3 loop spans 14 amino acids. Trimming at V came to 5 bases and at J to 0 bases, leaving 2 bases not matched to a gene. CDR1 is SNHLY and CDR2 is FYNNEI in the germline V gene. As DNA, the CDR3 is TGTGCCAGCAGTACAGGGGGCAGCTCCTACGAGCAGTACTTC. It is translated as CASSTGGSSYEQYF. The variable domain in full, completed from reference TRBV2 and TRBJ2-7, reads EPEVTQTPSHQVTQMGQEVILRCVPISNHLYFYWYRQILGQKVEFLVSFYNNEISEKSEIFDDQFSVERPDGSNFTLKIRSTKLEDSAMYFCASSTGGSSYEQYFGPGTRLTVT.

The rearrangement uses TRBV24-1 and TRBJ1-5, with 10 bases fitting TRBD1. Germline CDR1 KGHDR, CDR2 SFDVKD. The CDR3 runs 15 residues. V gave up 3 bases and J gave up 6 bases; unmatched junction bases: 4. CDR3 sequence (DNA): TGTGCCACCAGTGATGCGGGGACAGGGGTTCAGCCCCAGCATTTT. Protein: CATSDAGTGVQPQHF.

This clone was found once. This chain connects TRBV5-6 to TRBJ1-5; 7 bases fit TRBD1. This CDR3 comprises 16 residues. V lost 4 bases and J lost 3; bases outside the gene matches: 10. Germline V lookup: CDR1 SGHDT, CDR2 YYEEEE. The CDR3 protein is CASSPDPGQINQPQHF. The CDR3 DNA is TGTGCCAGCAGCCCAGATCCGGGACAGATCAATCAGCCCCAGCATTTT.

The rearrangement links TRBV18 to TRBJ1-1; possibly TRBD1 for D (5 bases). Trimming took off 3 bases at V and 2 bases at J, with 16 bases between the two ends. The CDR3 has 16 amino acids. Germline-derived CDR1 and CDR2 are KGHSH and LQKENI. The CDR3 nucleotides read TGTGCCAGCTCACCGAAAAATGGACATTCCAACACTGAAGCTTTCTTT. Its translation: CASSPKNGHSNTEAFF.

The V and J genes are TRBV2 and TRBJ2-3; a possible D gene is TRBD2 (7 bases). The germline V gene has CDR1 SNHLY and CDR2 FYNNEI. The CDR3 covers 14 residues. Trimming removed 7 bases from V and 4 bases from J, with 15 bases in between. The DNA for the CDR3 is TGTGCCAGCACCCGGGAAGGGGGGGCAGATACGCAGTATTTT. Translated: CASTREGGADTQYF.

V and J are TRBV28 and TRBJ2-2; 9 bases map to TRBD1. Germline trimming cut 7 bases from V and 5 bases from J; bases unmatched to any gene: 2. Germline lookup yields CDR1 MDHEN and CDR2 SYDVKM. The CDR3 is 13 amino acids. This chain's CDR3 is CASNRGHTGELFF. The CDR3 DNA reads as TGTGCCAGCAACAGGGGGCATACCGGGGAGCTGTTTTTT.

The rearrangement links TRBV28 to TRBJ1-6; TRBD1 matches 7 bases. The CDR3 has 16 residues. The junction had 13 bases not matched to a gene; V was cut back by 6 bases and J by 8 bases. Germline V gene data show CDR1 as MDHEN and CDR2 as SYDVKM. The CDR3 loop is CASSYSPGTEHSPLHF. Written as DNA, the CDR3 is TGTGCCAGCAGCTATAGTCCCGGGACAGAGCATTCACCCCTCCACTTT.

The CDR3 protein is CASRADGREVTAFF. The CDR3 DNA sequence: TGTGCCAGCAGAGCAGATGGGCGGGAGGTAACAGCTTTCTTT. The rearrangement joins TRBV6-5 to TRBJ1-1, with D unclear. Germline V gene data show CDR1 as MNHEY and CDR2 as SVGAGI. Trimming took off 6 bases at V and 10 bases at J, with 21 bases between the two ends. This CDR3 is 14 amino acids long.

The chain uses TRBV10-3 and TRBJ1-4; TRBD1 might be the D (5 bases). The germline CDR1 and CDR2 sequences are ENHRY and SYGVKD. This CDR3 is 14 amino acids long. V was shortened by 8 bases and J by 7 bases, with 17 bases between the two germline ends. CDR3 residues: CAIARTNRGEKLFF. The CDR3 nucleotides are TGTGCCATCGCAAGGACAAATAGGGGTGAAAAACTGTTTTTT.

The genes are TRBV5-6 and TRBJ1-4; TRBD1 might be the D (5 bases). The CDR3 is 14 residues long. The germline V and J ends were trimmed by 4 bases and 14 bases, with 21 bases remaining between them. CDR1 and CDR2 from the germline V gene are SGHDT and YYEEEE. This CDR3 reads CASSDDSGGGLLFF. Written as DNA, the CDR3 is TGTGCCAGCAGCGACGACAGCGGGGGAGGTTTGCTGTTTTTT.

The chain is built from TRBV4-3 and TRBJ1-1; D perhaps matches TRBD1 (6 bases). V lost 3 bases and J lost 4, with 12 bases in between. Looked up from germline, CDR1 is LGHNA and CDR2 is YSLEER. The length of the CDR3 is 14 residues. CDR3 in DNA: TGCGCCAGCAGCCATGCCCTAGGGGGCACTGAAGCTTTCTTT. Translated, it gives CASSHALGGTEAFF.

V gene TRBV5-1 combines with J gene TRBJ2-7, with TRBD2 matching over 7 bases. The ends lost 2 bases at V and 0 bases at J; junction bases unmatched: 5. CDR1 and CDR2 (germline): SGHRS, YFSETQ. The CDR3 has 15 residues. The CDR3 DNA reads TGCGCCAGCAGCTTCGGCGGGAGTATCTCCTACGAGCAGTACTTC. It is translated as CASSFGGSISYEQYF.

The rearrangement uses TRBV19 and TRBJ2-7; maybe TRBD1 (6 bases). Trimming cost V 5 bases and J 4 bases, with 18 bases left between them. This CDR3 has 15 amino acids. Germline V gene lookup returns CDR1 LNHDA and CDR2 SQIVND (reference sequence). The CDR3 DNA reads TGTGCCAGTAGTGCCCAGGACAGCGGAAGGTACGAGCAGTACTTC. Protein sequence: CASSAQDSGRYEQYF.

This chain connects TRBV7-3 to TRBJ2-3; weak D call: TRBD1 (6 bases). The length of the CDR3 is 14 residues. Trimming took 5 bases from V and 2 from J, leaving 11 bases between them. Germline loops: CDR1 SGHTA, CDR2 FQGTGA. Written as DNA, the CDR3 is TGTGCCAGCAGCAAGACAGGTTACACAGATACGCAGTATTTT. Its translation is CASSKTGYTDTQYF.

This chain links TRBV11-3 with TRBJ2-1, with 7 bases lining up with TRBD1. This CDR3 comprises 16 residues. CDR1 and CDR2 from the germline V gene are SGHNT and YENEEA. V lost 5 bases, J lost 4 bases, and 11 bases stayed unmatched. The CDR3 DNA follows: TGTGCCAGCAGCCCTTACTTCGGGACAGAGTACAATGAGCAGTTCTTC. As protein: CASSPYFGTEYNEQFF.

The chain joins TRBV9 to TRBJ1-2, with D perhaps TRBD1 (6 bases). Per the germline V gene, CDR1 is SGDLS and CDR2 is YYNGEE. This CDR3 spans 15 amino acids. V was cut by 7 bases and J by 1 base, with 17 bases left in between. The CDR3 nucleotides read TGTGCCAGCGGCCCCCACAGGGCCTTTAACTATGGCTACACCTTC. It codes for CASGPHRAFNYGYTF.

The chain employs TRBV18 and TRBJ1-5; TRBD1 aligns across 9 bases. The V gene's germline CDR1 is KGHSH and CDR2 LQKENI. This CDR3 comprises 13 residues. Unmatched junction bases numbered 1, after V lost 5 bases and J lost 5 bases. The CDR3 spells CASSGQGHQPQHF. The CDR3 region has the DNA TGTGCCAGCTCAGGACAGGGGCATCAGCCCCAGCATTTT.

J is TRBJ2-1 and V is TRBV14, with TRBD1 as a possible D gene (5 bases). The CDR3 spans 15 residues. V lost 5 bases and J 5 bases, leaving 16 bases between the germline ends. Per germline, CDR1 SGHDN and CDR2 FVKESK. In DNA form, the CDR3 reads TGTGCCAGCAGCTCGTTAGGCAGGGTCCACAATGAGCAGTTCTTC. Translation: CASSSLGRVHNEQFF.

The chain links TRBV11-3 to TRBJ2-7, with 10 bases aligning to TRBD1. With V trimmed by 3 bases and J by 2 bases, 1 base remained unmatched. Germline V gene data show CDR1 as SGHNT and CDR2 as YENEEA. The CDR3 contains 14 residues. The CDR3 nucleotides are TGTGCCAGCAGCTTGACAGGGGGCGCCTACGAGCAGTACTTC. Translated, it gives CASSLTGGAYEQYF.

J is TRBJ1-6 and V is TRBV6-5; D is unclear. The CDR3 runs 16 residues. The ends were cut back, 2 bases at V and 5 bases at J, with 13 bases in the middle. Germline V CDR1 and CDR2: MNHEY, SVGAGI. The CDR3 loop reads CASSYIPIRDNSPLHF. The CDR3, as DNA: TGTGCCAGCAGTTACATTCCTATCCGGGATAATTCACCCCTCCACTTT.